Shown below are 6 T cell receptor beta chains from a single sample sequenced in a study of T cells after yellow fever vaccination. A single record per CDR3 protein comes from TCRdb applying MiXCR to the 5' RACE reads. The sample yields 610,000 or so distinct CDR3 sequences, roughly an eighth seen once. The sample here was PBMCs, taken on the day of the yellow fever booster vaccination. These receptors were obtained from a man in his thirties or forties who received the YFV17D yellow fever vaccine.

This clonotype came up a few times. The V and J genes are TRBV7-9 and TRBJ1-3; TRBD1 is a possible D gene (6 bases). CDR1 is SEHNR, CDR2 FQNEAQ, per germline (reference sequence). V was shortened by 5 bases and J by 8 bases, with 19 bases between the two germline ends. The CDR3 consists of 15 residues. CDR3 sequence: CASSLRGSRGHTIYF. CDR3 DNA: TGTGCCAGCAGCCTCAGAGGTTCCAGGGGTCACACCATATATTTT.

The V gene is TRBV30, the J gene TRBJ2-5; 10 nucleotides match TRBD2. Germline trimming cut 4 bases from V and 0 bases from J; bases unmatched to any gene: 11. Germline V gives CDR1 GTSNPN, CDR2 SVGIG (reference sequence). The length of the CDR3 is 17 residues. The CDR3 coding sequence is TGTGCCTGGACCGCCCCCCGTAGCGGGAGGTACCAAGAGACCCAGTACTTC. It yields the protein CAWTAPRSGRYQETQYF.

V and J are TRBV27 and TRBJ1-2, with 8 nucleotides matching TRBD1. There are 14 residues in the CDR3. J lost 0 bases, V lost 6 bases, and 3 bases had no gene match. Germline V gives CDR1 MNHEY, CDR2 SMNVEV (reference sequence). The CDR3 bases are TGTGCCAGCAGGATACAGGGGGCTAACTATGGCTACACCTTC. Encoded protein: CASRIQGANYGYTF.

The genes are TRBV28 and TRBJ2-3; 12 nucleotides line up with TRBD2. CDR1 MDHEN and CDR2 SYDVKM come from the germline V gene. V trimming: 2 bases; J trimming: 2 bases; junction bases outside the gene matches: 5. This CDR3 region has 17 residues. CDR3 protein: CASSLLAGGRVTDTQYF. CDR3 in DNA: TGTGCCAGCAGTTTACTAGCGGGAGGGCGGGTCACAGATACGCAGTATTTT.

The CDR3 DNA sequence: TGCGCCAGCAGCCAAGATGTTCCCGGACTAGCGGTATACGAGCAGTACTTC. It codes for CASSQDVPGLAVYEQYF. This rearrangement joins TRBV4-3 to TRBJ2-7; 10 bases map to TRBD2. CDR1 and CDR2 (germline): LGHNA, YSLEER. CDR3 length: 17 residues. The trim removed 0 bases at V and 4 bases at J, leaving 9 bases unmatched.

This clonotype was counted many times. The chain combines TRBV12-3 or TRBV12-4 with TRBJ1-2, with 9 bases that match TRBD1. The CDR3 spans 12 residues. V lost 5 bases to trimming and J lost 8 bases; unmatched junction nucleotides: 3. The CDR3, as DNA: TGTGCCAGCAGTCGGACAGGGGTCGGCTACACCTTC. This gives the protein CASSRTGVGYTF.